The T cell receptor (beta chain) described here comes from a study of blood T cell repertoires in COVID-19. Background on the study: Specimens from acute and convalescent COVID-19 originated in the United States, Italy and Spain. In each case, the material was cDNA or gDNA derived from T cells, B-cell-depleted T cells, or PBMCs.

Per the study methods: Estimated nucleated cell counts came from reference gene primer amplification. The protocol was immunoSEQ multiplex PCR, while the TCRdb copy is restricted to in-frame clones and leaves out a portion. V and J calls and clone size come straight from that table; D and trimming were deduced from the DNA. The profile covers some 99,000 clones, with less than 85% appearing a single time and roughly 4% taken by the ten largest. The germline CDR1 and CDR2 sequences are SGHDT and YYEEEE. The CDR3 has 15 residues. J lost 4 bases, V lost 0 bases, and 5 bases had no gene match. The sequence derives from a human donor in a cohort sampled during active or convalescent COVID-19. Source material: peripheral blood. V and J are TRBV5-6 and TRBJ1-2; TRBD1 aligns across 8 bases. The CDR3 DNA sequence: TGTGCCAGCAGCTTGGTGACAGGGGTGTCCTATGGCTACACCTTC. It codes for CASSLVTGVSYGYTF.